This T cell receptor (beta chain) was observed in a study of OX40 agonist ivuxolimab in advanced cancers. Study context: Intravenous ivuxolimab was administered to patients every 2 weeks at 0.01 to 10 mg/kg. General observations from the study: Clonal expansion among partial responders at 0.1-3.0 mg/kg ranked near the lowest.

TCRdb's table, derived via immunoSEQ multiplex PCR, lists solely in-frame clones and lacks some. The repertoire holds 85,000 to 100,000 clones, approximately 90% seen once, with 0.79% in the top ten. The germline V gene has CDR1 LNHDA and CDR2 SQIVND (reference sequence). The length of the CDR3 is 17 residues. The ends lost 4 bases at V and 3 bases at J; junction bases unmatched: 9. Details on this clone: Its antigen is still unknown.

This clonotype originated in an adult with an advanced solid tumor such as melanoma, head and neck, liver or kidney cancer. This rearrangement joins TRBV19 to TRBJ2-6; 7 bases match TRBD1. Sequenced here: CD4+ or CD8+ T cells sorted from blood, sampled in a trial of the OX40 agonist ivuxolimab. CDR3 region: CASSTDRALGGANVLTF. The CDR3 bases are TGTGCCAGTAGTACCGACAGGGCACTGGGTGGGGCCAACGTCCTGACTTTC.